Listed below are T cell receptor beta chains from one sample, sequenced in a study of T cells in Graves' hyperthyroidism and ophthalmopathy. TCRdb re-called the multiplex PCR reads with MiXCR, one entry per CDR3 protein. This table holds about 840,000 distinct CDR3 sequences, 35% to 40% found once. The sequenced sample consisted of blood. The source is a man younger than 35 with Graves' hyperthyroidism. Each CDR3 is given with its conserved first and last residue. A D gene is named only where the DNA matches it firmly. Only some rows state a clone size, as once, few, many or a class for expanded clones.

V	J	size	D	CDR3	DNA
TRBV7-6	TRBJ1-1	many	NA	CASSPARNPVEAFF	TGTGCCAGCTCCCCGGCCCGTAACCCCGTTGAAGCTTTCTTT
TRBV7-9	TRBJ2-5	many	TRBD1	CASSPQGAEETQYF	TGTGCCAGCAGCCCGCAGGGGGCTGAAGAGACCCAGTACTTC
TRBV29-1	TRBJ2-7	few	NA	CSVETDGYYEQYF	TGCAGCGTTGAAACCGACGGATATTACGAGCAGTACTTC
TRBV7-9	TRBJ2-6	many	NA	CATRLGRPGNVLTF	TGTGCCACCCGGTTGGGGCGGCCAGGCAACGTCCTGACTTTC
TRBV15	TRBJ2-3	NA	TRBD1	CATSGILTGVDTDTQYF	TGTGCCACCAGCGGTATACTCACAGGGGTCGACACAGATACGCAGTATTTT
TRBV7-3	TRBJ1-1	NA	NA	CASSLDTWDMNTEAFF	TGTGCCAGCAGCTTAGACACTTGGGATATGAACACTGAAGCTTTCTTT
TRBV20-1	TRBJ2-7	NA	NA	CSASVRGKAYEQYF	TGCAGTGCTAGCGTCAGGGGAAAGGCCTACGAGCAGTACTTC
TRBV29-1	TRBJ2-3	NA	NA	CSVYGSTDTQYF	TGCAGCGTGTACGGGAGCACAGATACGCAGTATTTT
TRBV4-1	TRBJ2-7	few	NA	CASSQVRDYEQYF	TGCGCCAGCAGCCAAGTCAGGGACTACGAGCAGTACTTC
TRBV6-5	TRBJ1-2	few	NA	CASSSGTATSSRGYTF	TGTGCCAGCAGTTCAGGGACGGCCACCTCCTCTAGGGGCTACACCTTC
TRBV6-5	TRBJ1-2	NA	NA	CASSYGGFYGYTF	TGTGCCAGCAGTTACGGGGGGTTCTATGGCTACACCTTC
TRBV9	TRBJ1-4	many	NA	CASSVAAGRDEKLFF	TGTGCCAGCAGCGTAGCTGCAGGGAGGGATGAAAAACTGTTTTTT
TRBV2	TRBJ2-7	NA	TRBD1	CASEGQGSPYEQYF	TGTGCCAGCGAGGGACAGGGGTCCCCCTACGAGCAGTACTTC
TRBV5-8	TRBJ2-6	many	NA	CASSLDAGSGANVLTF	TGTGCCAGCAGCTTGGACGCAGGGTCTGGGGCCAACGTCCTGACTTTC
TRBV20-1	TRBJ2-5	few	TRBD1	CSARDEARGFSVTQYF	TGCAGTGCTAGAGATGAGGCCAGGGGGTTTTCGGTGACCCAGTACTTC
TRBV20-1	TRBJ1-5	few	TRBD1	CSARRDRGFGINQPQHF	TGCAGTGCTAGAAGGGACAGGGGCTTTGGGATCAATCAGCCCCAGCATTTT
TRBV29-1	TRBJ1-1	once	TRBD1	CSAIQGASTEAFF	TGCAGCGCGATACAGGGGGCTAGCACTGAAGCTTTCTTT
TRBV6-2/TRBV6-3	TRBJ2-7	NA	NA	CASSPLGQYEQYF	TGTGCCAGCAGCCCACTAGGACAGTACGAGCAGTACTTC
TRBV5-6	TRBJ2-5	few	NA	CASSLTLGVGQETQYF	TGTGCCAGCAGCTTGACCCTAGGGGTTGGGCAAGAGACCCAGTACTTC
TRBV25-1	TRBJ1-6	NA	NA	CATAGGLRSPLHF	TGTGCCACCGCGGGGGGGCTAAGGTCACCCCTCCACTTT
TRBV7-2	TRBJ2-2	NA	TRBD1	CASSPGTGYIGELFF	TGTGCCAGCAGCCCCGGGACAGGGTACATAGGGGAGCTGTTTTTT
TRBV6-9	TRBJ1-1	NA	NA	CASSYGGVKTEAFF	TGTGCCAGCAGTTATGGGGGGGTGAAGACTGAAGCTTTCTTT